This TCR beta chain comes out of a study of post-analysis software for immune sequencing data. CDR3 size: 15 residues. The germline V and J ends were trimmed by 1 base and 6 bases, with 10 bases remaining between them. Germline-derived CDR1 and CDR2 are SEHNR and FQNEAQ (reference sequence). Unique molecular identifiers featured in each of the TCR beta cDNA libraries. Roughly 500,000 cDNA molecules were obtained from approximately 0.91 to 9.4 million T cells. One entry per CDR3 protein results from TCRdb running MiXCR on the PCR reads. The data hold 700,000 to 800,000 distinct CDR3 sequences, with 25% to 30% observed a single time. Study-level results: Significantly decreased normalized Chao1 diversity was recorded for multiple sclerosis patients relative to controls. Comparison of patients with controls showed a handful of TRBV segments more frequent in patients, TRBV5-6, TRBV5-1 and TRBV20-1 among them.

To note about this clonotype: What it binds is unknown.

Sequencing was carried out using blood. The chain recombines TRBV7-9 with TRBJ1-6, with D unresolved. This TCR came from a girl between 5 and 17 years old with multiple sclerosis. The CDR3 region has the DNA TGTGCCAGCAGCTTAGAAGCCGCGGGTAATTCACCCCTCCACTTT. Translated: CASSLEAAGNSPLHF.